This T cell receptor (beta chain) was documented in a study of blood T cell repertoires in COVID-19. Looking at the study overall: Sources were T cells, B-cell-depleted T cells, or PBMCs; the material itself was cDNA or gDNA.

A single count supports this clone. The CDR3 has 15 amino acids. Germline V lookup: CDR1 SGHDT, CDR2 YYEEEE. V lost 2 bases and J 4 bases, leaving 13 bases between the germline ends. How the authors handled the data: The assay estimated nucleated cells by amplifying reference gene primers. Sequenced by immunoSEQ multiplex PCR; TCRdb stores in-frame clones only, minus some. That table gives V, J and clone size, and the DNA gave D and trimming. The data contain 80,000 to 95,000 clones, 80% to 90% of them seen just once; the ten biggest clones take up roughly 15%. Sequenced material: peripheral blood. The V call is TRBV5-6, the J call TRBJ1-3; D gene uncertain. The sequence derives from a human donor in a cohort sampled during active COVID-19. DNA of the CDR3: TGTGCCAGCAGCTTCGGAGACTTACTAGGAAACACCATATATTTT. Translated, it gives CASSFGDLLGNTIYF.